Following are 30 T cell receptor beta chains from one sample sequenced in a study of response to subunit inactivated influenza vaccine. Using its own MiXCR run on the RT-PCR reads, TCRdb lists one record per CDR3 protein. The top ten clones hold more than 9.5% of a sample with approximately 500,000 distinct CDR3 sequences, 11% to 15% of them seen once. Here the sequenced sample was PBMCs from blood, taken 11 to 12 days after vaccination. Receptors were obtained from a man aged 50-60 years who received an inactivated influenza vaccine.

A few counts support this clonotype. The V gene is TRBV15, the J gene TRBJ1-3, with a tentative D call TRBD1 (6 bases). V lost 7 bases and J 2 bases, leaving 18 bases between the germline ends. This CDR3 is built from 16 residues. The V gene's germline CDR1 is LNHNV and CDR2 YYDKDF (reference sequence). CDR3 residues: CATTLDRSLTGNTIYF. CDR3 sequence (DNA): TGTGCCACCACTCTAGACAGGTCTTTAACTGGAAACACCATATATTTT.

This clonotype has only a few counts. This chain's CDR3 is CASSFEGKNEKLFF. The CDR3, as DNA: TGTGCCAGCAGTTTTGAGGGGAAGAATGAAAAACTGTTTTTT. The chain combines TRBV12-3 or TRBV12-4 with TRBJ1-4; D may be TRBD1 (5 bases). Deletions cut 3 bases from V and 5 bases from J, with 10 bases between. The CDR3 extends over 14 amino acids.

CDR3 sequence reads: CATASGRSSYNEQFF. The CDR3 DNA sequence: TGTGCCACCGCAAGCGGACGGAGCTCCTACAATGAGCAGTTCTTC. V gene TRBV27 combines with J gene TRBJ2-1, with D maybe TRBD2 (5 bases). The CDR3 extends over 15 amino acids. Germline V CDR1 and CDR2: MNHEY, SMNVEV (reference sequence). V lost 10 bases, J lost 0 bases, and 16 bases lay in between.

This clonotype showed up many times. The V gene is TRBV6-2 or TRBV6-3, the J gene TRBJ1-1; TRBD1 might be the D (5 bases). This CDR3 has 15 residues. Germline CDR1 is MNHEY and CDR2 is SVGEGT. Trimming left V 4 bases short and J 2 bases short, with 14 bases between. CDR3 sequence: CASSSRGKRNTEAFF. CDR3 sequence (DNA): TGTGCCAGCAGTTCCCGGGGGAAGAGAAACACTGAAGCTTTCTTT.

J is TRBJ2-2 and V is TRBV5-5; tentatively, D is TRBD2 (6 bases). V was cut by 2 bases and J by 4 bases, with 15 bases left in between. Germline V CDR1 and CDR2: SGHKS, YYEKEE (reference sequence). The CDR3 sequence is 16 residues long. The CDR3 loop is CASSFTGGRPTGELFF. As DNA, the CDR3 is TGTGCCAGCAGCTTCACCGGGGGACGCCCCACCGGGGAGCTGTTTTTT.

The chain employs TRBV7-2 and TRBJ1-1, with 7 nucleotides matching TRBD1. The germline gives CDR1 SGHTA, CDR2 FQGNSA. The trim removed 7 bases at V and 3 bases at J, leaving 5 bases unmatched. The CDR3 covers 13 residues. The CDR3, as DNA: TGTGCCAGCATCAACAGGGGATACACTGAAGCTTTCTTT. Protein: CASINRGYTEAFF.

This clonotype was counted between two and nine times. V is TRBV20-1 and J is TRBJ2-5; 7 positions match TRBD1. J lost 7 bases, V lost 1 base, and 9 bases had no gene match. The germline CDR1 and CDR2 sequences are DFQATT and SNEGSKA (reference sequence). The CDR3 covers 14 residues. The CDR3 region is CSARGQQGTVTQYF. The DNA of the CDR3 is TGCAGTGCTAGAGGCCAACAGGGGACGGTGACCCAGTACTTC.

V usage is TRBV7-8 and J usage is TRBJ2-2, with D perhaps matching TRBD2 (6 bases). The length of the CDR3 is 14 residues. V lost 9 bases to trimming and J lost 5 bases, with 16 bases between them. Germline values: CDR1 SGHVS, CDR2 FQNEAQ. The CDR3: CASRERRGTGELFF. CDR3 in DNA: TGTGCCAGTCGGGAGCGGAGGGGTACCGGGGAGCTGTTTTTT.

This clonotype was counted a few times. J is TRBJ2-1 and V is TRBV3-1, with unresolved D. Germline CDR1 is LGHDT and CDR2 is YNNKEL (reference sequence). V lost 1 base and J lost 6, with 4 bases in between. This CDR3 region has 12 residues. The CDR3 DNA is TGTGCCAGCAGCCAAGGTCCCAATGAGCAGTTCTTC. Protein product: CASSQGPNEQFF.

This sequence joins TRBV7-2 and TRBJ2-1, with 14 bases matching TRBD2. Germline V CDR1 and CDR2: SGHTA, FQGNSA. The CDR3 length is 19 residues. Trimming cost V 0 bases and J 0 bases; bases outside gene matches: 4. This CDR3 reads CASSLAGTSGSPSYNEQFF. The CDR3 coding sequence is TGTGCCAGCAGCTTAGCCGGGACTAGCGGGAGCCCCTCCTACAATGAGCAGTTCTTC.

This clonotype came up a few times. This rearrangement joins TRBV7-2 to TRBJ2-7; TRBD1 agrees at 8 bases. Germline CDR1 is SGHTA and CDR2 is FQGNSA. This CDR3 has 13 amino acids. With V trimmed by 6 bases and J by 5 bases, 6 bases remained unmatched. The CDR3 coding sequence is TGTGCCAGCAGACCCGCGACAGGGGACGAGCAGTACTTC. This codes for CASRPATGDEQYF.

This rearrangement joins TRBV29-1 to TRBJ2-5, with TRBD1 identical over 11 bases. This CDR3 comprises 15 residues. V lost 6 bases to trimming and J lost 7 bases; unmatched junction nucleotides: 13. Germline assignment: CDR1 SQVTM and CDR2 ANQGSEA. The CDR3 region is CSVRGRDRGWTTQYF. The CDR3 bases are TGCAGCGTGAGGGGCCGGGACAGGGGGTGGACGACCCAGTACTTC.

Ten or more counts support this clonotype. The V call is TRBV9, the J call TRBJ1-2; TRBD1 is a possible D gene (6 bases). V was shortened by 0 bases and J by 4 bases, with 16 bases between the two germline ends. The CDR3 spans 16 residues. Looked up from germline, CDR1 is SGDLS and CDR2 is YYNGEE. The CDR3 DNA reads as TGTGCCAGCAGCGTAGGTGGGGGGCGTTTAAGCTATGGCTACACCTTC. Protein: CASSVGGGRLSYGYTF.

The rearrangement uses TRBV7-9 and TRBJ1-4; possible D gene TRBD1, 6 bases. The V and J ends lost 6 bases and 0 bases respectively, with 11 bases between them. The CDR3 extends over 15 amino acids. Germline-derived CDR1 and CDR2 are SEHNR and FQNEAQ (reference sequence). Here the CDR3 reads CASSLKGATNEKLFF. The DNA of the CDR3 is TGTGCCAGCAGTCTTAAGGGGGCAACTAATGAAAAACTGTTTTTT.

This sequence joins TRBV6-6 and TRBJ2-5; D gene uncertain. CDR1 is MNHNY, CDR2 SVGAGI, per germline (reference sequence). Deletions cut 5 bases from V and 5 bases from J, with 9 bases between. The CDR3 runs 12 residues. CDR3 bases: TGTGCCAGCAGTCGGGTCCGCGAGACCCAGTACTTC. This codes for CASSRVRETQYF.

This chain joins TRBV29-1 and TRBJ2-7; the match to TRBD1 covers 7 bases. The germline V gene has CDR1 SQVTM and CDR2 ANQGSEA. V shed 7 bases and J 11 bases; nucleotides not matched to a gene: 11. This CDR3 contains 11 residues. CDR3 sequence (DNA): TGCAGCGGAGCGACAGGGATGGGCGAGTACTTC. Translation gives CSGATGMGEYF.

The chain carries TRBV12-3 or TRBV12-4 and TRBJ2-3, with 11 bases fitting TRBD2. Trimming cost V 6 bases and J 4 bases; bases outside gene matches: 6. This CDR3 has 15 amino acids. CDR3 region: CASRTSGSFADTQYF. In DNA, the CDR3 is TGTGCCAGCAGAACTAGCGGGAGTTTTGCAGATACGCAGTATTTT.

The table lists this clonotype with a few counts. The genes are TRBV10-3 and TRBJ1-2; unclear D gene. Trimming took off 2 bases at V and 4 bases at J, with 11 bases between the two ends. From germline, CDR1 is ENHRY and CDR2 SYGVKD. The CDR3 is 14 residues long. The CDR3 DNA reads as TGTGCCATCAGTGAGGAGGGAGGTACCTATGGCTACACCTTC. This translates into CAISEEGGTYGYTF.

This clonotype was picked up a small number of times. The chain uses TRBV6-2 or TRBV6-3 and TRBJ2-1; D possibly uses TRBD1 or TRBD2 (5 bases each). The length of the CDR3 is 15 residues. From germline, CDR1 is MNHEY and CDR2 SVGEGT. Trimming cost V 2 bases and J 2 bases, with 10 bases left between them. The chain's CDR3 is CASSYVGPPYNEQFF. In DNA form, the CDR3 reads TGTGCCAGCAGTTACGTGGGACCCCCCTACAATGAGCAGTTCTTC.

The V call is TRBV6-5, the J call TRBJ2-1; maybe TRBD2 (5 bases). The germline V gene encodes CDR1 MNHEY and CDR2 SVGAGI. Deletions cut 7 bases from V and 7 bases from J, with 8 bases between. The CDR3 covers 11 residues. CDR3 loop: CASKDWNEQFF. The CDR3, as DNA: TGTGCCAGCAAGGACTGGAATGAGCAGTTCTTC.

The rearrangement links TRBV15 to TRBJ2-7; possibly TRBD1 for D (6 bases). Trimming shortened V by 1 base and J by 2 bases, and 18 bases separated the two germline ends. The CDR3 consists of 17 residues. Germline V gives CDR1 LNHNV, CDR2 YYDKDF (reference sequence). CDR3 coding DNA: TGTGCCACCAGCAGAGTAGTATTAGGGACAACCGCCTACGAGCAGTACTTC. Translated: CATSRVVLGTTAYEQYF.

This clonotype was counted ten times or more. The rearrangement uses TRBV12-3 or TRBV12-4 and TRBJ1-6; a weak D match, TRBD1 (5 bases). The CDR3 spans 16 residues. The ends were cut back, 0 bases at V and 10 bases at J, with 16 bases in the middle. CDR3: CASSLAGLKRGSPLHF. The CDR3 DNA reads as TGTGCCAGCAGTTTAGCGGGACTAAAGAGAGGGTCACCCCTCCACTTT.

This chain uses TRBV4-3 with TRBJ1-2; D gene unclear. V was trimmed by 0 bases and J by 2 bases, leaving 7 bases between them. CDR3 length equals 14 residues. From germline, CDR1 is LGHNA and CDR2 YSLEER. CDR3 sequence reads: CASSQEYTNYGYTF. CDR3 bases: TGCGCCAGCAGCCAAGAATACACCAACTATGGCTACACCTTC.

This clonotype was seen a few times. The chain is built from TRBV28 and TRBJ1-1, with a tentative D call TRBD1 (6 bases). V lost 1 base to trimming and J lost 1 base, with 13 bases between them. CDR3 length: 16 residues. The germline V gene encodes CDR1 MDHEN and CDR2 SYDVKM. The CDR3 region is CASSLSGVSWNTEAFF. The CDR3 bases are TGTGCCAGCAGTTTATCAGGGGTGAGTTGGAACACTGAAGCTTTCTTT.

This clonotype was seen more than once but under ten times. The J gene is TRBJ2-7, the V gene TRBV20-1; 7 positions agree with TRBD1. Germline CDR1 and CDR2: DFQATT and SNEGSKA (reference sequence). With 7 bases clipped from V and 6 bases from J, the junction kept 9 bases outside the gene matches. CDR3 length equals 12 residues. The CDR3 is CSGTGTFGEQYF. DNA for the CDR3: TGCAGTGGGACAGGAACCTTTGGCGAGCAGTACTTC.

There are a few counts of this clonotype. The chain is built from TRBV19 and TRBJ2-2; maybe TRBD2 (6 bases). V was clipped by 2 bases and J by 5 bases, with 9 bases between them. Germline values: CDR1 LNHDA, CDR2 SQIVND (reference sequence). The CDR3 totals 14 residues. CDR3 sequence reads: CASSITSGTGELFF. The CDR3 coding sequence is TGTGCCAGTAGTATAACGAGCGGGACCGGGGAGCTGTTTTTT.

The rearrangement links TRBV7-9 to TRBJ1-2; the D gene is possibly TRBD1 (5 bases). The V and J ends lost 3 bases and 0 bases respectively, with 14 bases between them. CDR1 is SEHNR and CDR2 is FQNEAQ in the germline V gene (reference sequence). This CDR3 contains 16 residues. The CDR3 DNA is TGTGCCAGCAGCTTTTCCTACAGGACAACTAACTATGGCTACACCTTC. This gives the protein CASSFSYRTTNYGYTF. The full variable domain, with the rest looked up from reference TRBV7-9 and TRBJ1-2, is DTGVSQNPRHKITKRGQNVTFRCDPISEHNRLYWYRQTLGQGPEFLTYFQNEAQLEKSRLLSDRFSAERPKGSFSTLEIQRTEQGDSAMYLCASSFSYRTTNYGYTFGSGTRLTVV.

The chain uses TRBV28 and TRBJ2-2; D is uncertain. V gave up 3 bases and J gave up 6 bases, with 14 bases separating them. The CDR3 is made up of 15 amino acids. Germline CDR1 and CDR2: MDHEN and SYDVKM. The CDR3 bases are TGTGCCAGCAGTTTCATCCCGGGTTTATCCGGGGAGCTGTTTTTT. It yields the protein CASSFIPGLSGELFF.

The chain couples TRBV9 to TRBJ2-7; 7 bases fit TRBD1. V shed 5 bases, J shed 7 bases, and the junction held 12 bases outside the gene matches. The CDR3 spans 14 residues. Germline values: CDR1 SGDLS, CDR2 YYNGEE. The CDR3 spells CASSPGTAPWEQYF. CDR3 DNA sequence: TGTGCCAGCAGTCCCGGGACAGCCCCCTGGGAGCAGTACTTC.

In this sample, this clonotype turned up a few times. The chain combines TRBV5-6 with TRBJ2-7; TRBD2 matches 12 bases. Trimming removed 2 bases from V and 3 bases from J; junction bases left unmatched: 9. The CDR3 consists of 17 residues. The germline V gene encodes CDR1 SGHDT and CDR2 YYEEEE. CDR3 nucleotides: TGTGCCAGCAGCTTAGACCGTTGGACTAGCGGGATCTACGAGCAGTACTTC. Translation gives CASSLDRWTSGIYEQYF.